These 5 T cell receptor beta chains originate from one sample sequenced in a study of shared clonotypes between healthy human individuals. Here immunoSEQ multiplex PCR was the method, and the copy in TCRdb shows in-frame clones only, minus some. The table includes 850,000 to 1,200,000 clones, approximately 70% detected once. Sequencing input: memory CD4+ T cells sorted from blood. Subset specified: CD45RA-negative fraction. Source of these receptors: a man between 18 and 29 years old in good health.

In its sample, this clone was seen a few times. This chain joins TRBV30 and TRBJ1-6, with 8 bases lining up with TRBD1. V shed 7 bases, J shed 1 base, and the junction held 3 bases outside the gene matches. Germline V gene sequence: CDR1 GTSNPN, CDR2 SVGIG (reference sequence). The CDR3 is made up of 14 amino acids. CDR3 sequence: CAFGQGSYNSPLHF. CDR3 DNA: TGTGCCTTCGGACAGGGTTCCTATAATTCACCCCTCCACTTT.

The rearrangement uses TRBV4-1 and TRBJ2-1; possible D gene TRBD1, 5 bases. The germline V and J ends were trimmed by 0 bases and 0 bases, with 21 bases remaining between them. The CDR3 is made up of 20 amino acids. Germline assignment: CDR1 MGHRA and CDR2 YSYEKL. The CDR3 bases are TGCGCCAGCAGCCAAGATATGATCCCCAACAGGCCGAGCTCCTACAATGAGCAGTTCTTC. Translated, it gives CASSQDMIPNRPSSYNEQFF.

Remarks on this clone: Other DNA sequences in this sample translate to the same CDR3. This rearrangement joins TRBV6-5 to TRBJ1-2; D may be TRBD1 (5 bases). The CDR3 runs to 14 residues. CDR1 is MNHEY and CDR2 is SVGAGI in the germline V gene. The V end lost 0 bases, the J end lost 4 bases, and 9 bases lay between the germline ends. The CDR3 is CASSYSGAGYGYTF. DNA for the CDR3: TGTGCCAGCAGTTACTCCGGGGCGGGCTATGGCTACACCTTC.

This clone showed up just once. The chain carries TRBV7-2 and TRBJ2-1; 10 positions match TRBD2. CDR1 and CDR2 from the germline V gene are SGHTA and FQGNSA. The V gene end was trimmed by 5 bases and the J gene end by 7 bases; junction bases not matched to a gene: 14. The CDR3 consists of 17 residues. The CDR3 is CASSPSALAGATNEQFF. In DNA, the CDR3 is TGTGCCAGCAGCCCGTCAGCGCTAGCGGGAGCTACGAATGAGCAGTTCTTC.

CDR3 in amino acids: CASSLVNLVTGELFF. The DNA for the CDR3 is TGTGCCAGCAGCTTAGTCAACCTAGTGACCGGGGAGCTGTTTTTT. The chain has TRBV7-8 and TRBJ2-2; D gene uncertain. V was pared by 1 base and J by 5 bases, with 11 bases between. The CDR3 runs 15 residues. The germline CDR1 and CDR2 sequences are SGHVS and FQNEAQ.